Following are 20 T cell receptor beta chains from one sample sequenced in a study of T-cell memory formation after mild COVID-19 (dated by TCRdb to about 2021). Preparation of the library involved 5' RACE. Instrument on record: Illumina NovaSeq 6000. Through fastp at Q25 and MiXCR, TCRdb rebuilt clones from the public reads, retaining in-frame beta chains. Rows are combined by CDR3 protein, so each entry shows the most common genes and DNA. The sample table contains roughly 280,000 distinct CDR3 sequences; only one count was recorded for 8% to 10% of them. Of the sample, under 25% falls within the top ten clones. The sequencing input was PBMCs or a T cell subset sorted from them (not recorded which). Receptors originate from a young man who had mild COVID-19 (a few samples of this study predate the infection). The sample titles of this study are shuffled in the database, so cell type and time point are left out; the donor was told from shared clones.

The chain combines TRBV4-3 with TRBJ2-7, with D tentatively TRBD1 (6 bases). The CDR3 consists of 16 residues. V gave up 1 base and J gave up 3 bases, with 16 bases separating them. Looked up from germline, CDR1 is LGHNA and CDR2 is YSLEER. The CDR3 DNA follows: TGCGCCAGCAGCCAAGGGAGCAGGGGATCCGGCTACGAGCAGTACGTC. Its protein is CASSQGSRGSGYEQYV.

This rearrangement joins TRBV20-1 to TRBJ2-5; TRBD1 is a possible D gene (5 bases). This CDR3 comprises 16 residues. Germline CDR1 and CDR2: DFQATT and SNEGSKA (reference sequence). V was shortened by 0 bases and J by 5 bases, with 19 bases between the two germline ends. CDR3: CSARDRSNQGSETQYF. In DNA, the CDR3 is TGCAGTGCTAGAGATAGAAGTAACCAGGGTAGCGAGACCCAGTACTTC.

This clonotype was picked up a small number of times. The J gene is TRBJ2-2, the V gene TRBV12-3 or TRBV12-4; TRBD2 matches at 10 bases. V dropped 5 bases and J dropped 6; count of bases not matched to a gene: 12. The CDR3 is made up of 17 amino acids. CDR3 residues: CASSRPPGLALPGELFF. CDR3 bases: TGTGCCAGCAGTCGACCCCCGGGACTAGCGCTCCCCGGGGAGCTGTTTTTT.

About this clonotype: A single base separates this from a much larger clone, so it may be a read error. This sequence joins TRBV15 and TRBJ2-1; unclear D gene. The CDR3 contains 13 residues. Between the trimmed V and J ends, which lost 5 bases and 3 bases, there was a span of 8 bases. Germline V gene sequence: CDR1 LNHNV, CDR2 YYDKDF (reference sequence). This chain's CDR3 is CATSYTGYNEQFF. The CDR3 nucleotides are TGTGCCACCAGCTACACTGGCTACAATGAGCAGTTCTTC.

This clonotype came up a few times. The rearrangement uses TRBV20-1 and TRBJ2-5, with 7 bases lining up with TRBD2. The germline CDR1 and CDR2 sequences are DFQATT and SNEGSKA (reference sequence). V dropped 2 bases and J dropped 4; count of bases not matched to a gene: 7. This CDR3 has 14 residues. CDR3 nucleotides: TGCAGTGCTAGAAAAGCGGGGAGGCGAGAGACCCAGTACTTC. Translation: CSARKAGRRETQYF.

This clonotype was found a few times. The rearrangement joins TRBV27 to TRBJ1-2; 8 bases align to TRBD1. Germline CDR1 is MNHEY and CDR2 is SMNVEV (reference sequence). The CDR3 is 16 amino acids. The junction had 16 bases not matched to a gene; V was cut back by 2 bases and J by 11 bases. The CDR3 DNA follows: TGTGCCAGCAGTTTAACAGGGGGGACGGCCGGCCGATCTTACACCTTC. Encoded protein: CASSLTGGTAGRSYTF.

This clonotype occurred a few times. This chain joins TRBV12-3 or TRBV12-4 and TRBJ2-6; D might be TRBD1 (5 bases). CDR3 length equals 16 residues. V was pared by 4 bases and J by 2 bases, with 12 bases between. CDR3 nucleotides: TGTGCCAGCAGTTACGACAGAGGAGCTGGGGCCAACGTCCTGACTTTC. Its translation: CASSYDRGAGANVLTF.

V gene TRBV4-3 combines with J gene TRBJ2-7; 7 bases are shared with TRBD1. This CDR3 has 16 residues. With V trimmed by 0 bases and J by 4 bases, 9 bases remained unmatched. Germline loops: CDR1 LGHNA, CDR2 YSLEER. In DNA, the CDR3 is TGCGCCAGCAGCCAAGATTACGGGACAGCTATATACGAGCAGTACTTC. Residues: CASSQDYGTAIYEQYF.

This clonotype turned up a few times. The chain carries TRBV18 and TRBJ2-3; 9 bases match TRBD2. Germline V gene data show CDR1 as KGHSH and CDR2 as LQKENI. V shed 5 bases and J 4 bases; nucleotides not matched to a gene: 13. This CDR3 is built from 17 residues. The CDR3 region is CASSSTAGGYEADTQYF. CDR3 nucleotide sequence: TGTGCCAGCTCATCTACAGCGGGGGGATATGAGGCAGATACGCAGTATTTT. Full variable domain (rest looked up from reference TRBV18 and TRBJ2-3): NAGVMQNPRHLVRRRGQEARLRCSPMKGHSHVYWYRQLPEEGLKFMVYLQKENIIDESGMPKERFSAEFPKEGPSILRIQQVVRGDSAAYFCASSSTAGGYEADTQYFGPGTRLTVL.

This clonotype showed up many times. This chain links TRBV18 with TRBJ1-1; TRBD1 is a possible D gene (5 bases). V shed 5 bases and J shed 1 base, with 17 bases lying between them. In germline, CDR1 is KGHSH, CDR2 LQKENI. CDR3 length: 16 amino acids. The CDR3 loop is CASSMGFRVENTEAFF. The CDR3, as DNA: TGTGCCAGCTCAATGGGGTTCAGGGTCGAGAACACTGAAGCTTTCTTT.

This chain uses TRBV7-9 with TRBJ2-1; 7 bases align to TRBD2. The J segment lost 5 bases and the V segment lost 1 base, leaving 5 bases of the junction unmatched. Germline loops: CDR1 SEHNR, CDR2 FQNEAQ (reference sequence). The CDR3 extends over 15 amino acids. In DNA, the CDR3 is TGTGCCAGCAGCTTAGTGCAGCGGGGACACAATGAGCAGTTCTTC. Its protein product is CASSLVQRGHNEQFF.

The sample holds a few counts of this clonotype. CDR3 bases: TGTGCCAGCAGCCCGGTCCCGAGCTCCTACGAGCAGTACTTC. It yields the protein CASSPVPSSYEQYF. The chain recombines TRBV7-9 with TRBJ2-7, with no clear D. Germline CDR1 SEHNR, CDR2 FQNEAQ (reference sequence). Trimming pared 5 bases from V and 0 bases from J, leaving 11 bases between. The CDR3 runs 14 residues.

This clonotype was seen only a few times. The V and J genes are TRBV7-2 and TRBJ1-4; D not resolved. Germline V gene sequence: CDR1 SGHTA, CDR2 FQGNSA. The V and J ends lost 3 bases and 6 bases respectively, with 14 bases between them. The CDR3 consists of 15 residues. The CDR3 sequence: CASSFMGYGYEKLFF. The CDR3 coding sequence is TGTGCCAGCAGCTTTATGGGGTACGGATATGAAAAACTGTTTTTT.

The CDR3 loop reads CSATLAGGNTGELFF. DNA of the CDR3: TGCAGTGCTACCCTAGCGGGGGGGAACACCGGGGAGCTGTTTTTT. The genes are TRBV20-1 and TRBJ2-2; the match to TRBD2 covers 11 bases. This CDR3 comprises 15 residues. In germline, CDR1 is DFQATT, CDR2 SNEGSKA (reference sequence). Germline trimming cut 4 bases from V and 1 base from J; bases unmatched to any gene: 2.

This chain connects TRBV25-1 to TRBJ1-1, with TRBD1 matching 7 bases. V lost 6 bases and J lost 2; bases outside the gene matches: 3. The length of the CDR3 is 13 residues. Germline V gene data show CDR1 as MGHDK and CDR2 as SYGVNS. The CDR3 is CASRGQINTEAFF. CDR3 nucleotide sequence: TGTGCCAGCAGGGGACAGATTAACACTGAAGCTTTCTTT.

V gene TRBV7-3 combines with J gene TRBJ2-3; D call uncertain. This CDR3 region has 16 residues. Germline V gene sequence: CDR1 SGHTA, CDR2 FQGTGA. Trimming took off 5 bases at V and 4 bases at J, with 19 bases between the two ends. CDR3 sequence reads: CASSRRDGPSADTQYF. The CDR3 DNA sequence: TGTGCCAGCAGCCGTCGCGACGGGCCCTCGGCAGATACGCAGTATTTT.

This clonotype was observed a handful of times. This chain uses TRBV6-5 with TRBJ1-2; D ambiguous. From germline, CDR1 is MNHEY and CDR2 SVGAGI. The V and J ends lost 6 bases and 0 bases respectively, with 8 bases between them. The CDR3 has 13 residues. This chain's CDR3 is CASRAPSNYGYTF. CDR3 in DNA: TGTGCCAGCAGGGCCCCGTCTAACTATGGCTACACCTTC.

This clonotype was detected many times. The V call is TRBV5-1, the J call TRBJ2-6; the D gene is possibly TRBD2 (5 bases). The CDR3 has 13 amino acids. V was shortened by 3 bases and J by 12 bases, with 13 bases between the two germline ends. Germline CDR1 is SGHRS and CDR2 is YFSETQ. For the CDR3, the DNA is TGCGCCAGCAGCTCGTCCTTTGGGAGCGTCCTGACTTTC. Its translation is CASSSSFGSVLTF. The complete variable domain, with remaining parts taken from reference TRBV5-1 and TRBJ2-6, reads KAGVTQTPRYLIKTRGQQVTLSCSPISGHRSVSWYQQTPGQGLQFLFEYFSETQRNKGNFPGRFSGRQFSNSRSEMNVSTLELGDSALYLCASSSSFGSVLTFGAGSRLTVL.

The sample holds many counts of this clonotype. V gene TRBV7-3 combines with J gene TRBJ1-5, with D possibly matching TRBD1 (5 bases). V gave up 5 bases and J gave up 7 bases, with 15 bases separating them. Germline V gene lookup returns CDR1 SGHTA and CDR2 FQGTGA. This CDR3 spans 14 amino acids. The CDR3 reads CASSPTARGQPQHF. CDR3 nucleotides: TGTGCCAGCAGCCCAACAGCCCGGGGCCAGCCCCAGCATTTT.

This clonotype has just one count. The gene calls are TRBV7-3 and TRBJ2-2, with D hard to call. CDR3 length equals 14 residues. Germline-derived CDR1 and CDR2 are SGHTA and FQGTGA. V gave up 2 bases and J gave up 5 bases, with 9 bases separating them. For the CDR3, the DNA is TGTGCCAGCAGCTTAGTAACAGAAACCGGGGAGCTGTTTTTT. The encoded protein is CASSLVTETGELFF.